These 14 T cell receptor beta chains originate from one sample sequenced in a study of T cells after yellow fever vaccination. MiXCR was run by TCRdb on the 5' RACE reads, yielding one entry per CDR3 protein. In the table there are 90,000 to 130,000 distinct CDR3 sequences, 6.5% to 9% of which are singletons. This specimen was CD8+ T cells sorted from PBMCs, taken 45 days after the yellow fever booster vaccination. The receptors were gathered from a man younger than 40 who received the YFV17D yellow fever vaccine.

Regarding this clonotype: Since a much larger clone is just one base distant, this may be a read error. The chain joins TRBV5-6 to TRBJ2-4, with 10 bases fitting TRBD2. Germline values: CDR1 SGHDT, CDR2 YYEEEE. Trimming removed 4 bases from V and 0 bases from J; junction bases left unmatched: 16. The CDR3 is 20 residues long. CDR3 coding DNA: TGTGCCAGCAGCAATATGACAGGGGTCATAGCGGGAGGAGCCAAAAACATTCAGTACTTC. Its translation: CASSNMTGVIAGGAKNIQYF.

This clonotype was found many times. The chain couples TRBV10-3 to TRBJ2-7, with D uncertain. CDR3 size: 11 residues. V was pared by 0 bases and J by 9 bases, with 6 bases between. The germline CDR1 and CDR2 sequences are ENHRY and SYGVKD. The CDR3, as DNA: TGTGCCATCAGTGAGTCTATGGGGCAGTACTTC. It translates to CAISESMGQYF.

In its sample, this clonotype was seen many times. This rearrangement joins TRBV12-3 or TRBV12-4 to TRBJ2-3; a weak D match, TRBD2 (5 bases). V lost 10 bases, J lost 5 bases, and 10 bases lay in between. This CDR3 comprises 11 residues. The CDR3 region is CATLAGDTQYF. CDR3 DNA sequence: TGTGCCACCCTAGCAGGAGATACGCAGTATTTT.

This clonotype was seen a handful of times. CDR3 DNA: TGTGCCAGCAGTCTGGGCTCGAACACCGGGGAGCTGTTTTTT. Translated: CASSLGSNTGELFF. This chain uses TRBV12-3 or TRBV12-4 with TRBJ2-2; no reliable D call. The CDR3 contains 14 residues. Trimming left V 5 bases short and J 0 bases short, with 7 bases between.

The chain links TRBV5-6 to TRBJ2-7; 9 nucleotides agree with TRBD1. This CDR3 has 16 amino acids. The germline V gene encodes CDR1 SGHDT and CDR2 YYEEEE. V lost 0 bases and J lost 5; bases outside the gene matches: 9. The CDR3 sequence: CASSLAYGDRADEQYF. In DNA form, the CDR3 reads TGTGCCAGCAGCTTGGCTTACGGGGACAGGGCTGACGAGCAGTACTTC.

The chain recombines TRBV27 with TRBJ1-5; maybe TRBD1 (6 bases). Trimming cost V 5 bases and J 8 bases, with 13 bases left between them. This CDR3 is 13 amino acids long. Germline loops: CDR1 MNHEY, CDR2 SMNVEV (reference sequence). This chain's CDR3 is CASSHGQLEPQHF. The CDR3 DNA sequence: TGTGCCAGCAGTCACGGACAGCTGGAGCCCCAGCATTTT.

This clonotype was counted at least ten times. The chain uses TRBV27 and TRBJ2-7, with 11 bases that match TRBD1. The CDR3 totals 14 residues. Germline V CDR1 and CDR2: MNHEY, SMNVEV (reference sequence). With 5 bases clipped from V and 5 bases from J, the junction kept 5 bases outside the gene matches. The CDR3 DNA sequence: TGTGCCAGCAGTATCGGACAGGGGGCAGACGAGCAGTACTTC. This translates into CASSIGQGADEQYF.

This clonotype was seen only a few times. The rearrangement links TRBV7-8 to TRBJ2-5; unclear D gene. Between the trimmed V and J ends, which lost 1 base and 4 bases, there was a span of 13 bases. The CDR3 consists of 15 residues. Germline CDR1 reads SGHVS; CDR2 reads FQNEAQ. The CDR3 sequence: CASSLGAALLETQYF. In nucleotides, the CDR3 is TGTGCCAGCAGCTTAGGGGCCGCCTTGTTAGAGACCCAGTACTTC.

In its sample, this clonotype was seen many times. This rearrangement joins TRBV7-2 to TRBJ2-5; 7 bases are a match to TRBD2. The V and J ends lost 5 bases and 2 bases, in that order; junction bases with no gene match: 14. CDR1 is SGHTA and CDR2 is FQGNSA in the germline V gene. CDR3 length: 17 residues. CDR3: CASSRKLVGGGQETQYF. CDR3 coding DNA: TGTGCCAGCAGCCGAAAATTGGTTGGGGGAGGGCAAGAGACCCAGTACTTC.

This clonotype was recorded many times. The chain uses TRBV5-4 and TRBJ2-1; D is uncertain. V was pared by 2 bases and J by 5 bases, with 2 bases between. The CDR3 length is 11 residues. In germline, CDR1 is SGHNT, CDR2 YYREEE (reference sequence). The CDR3 region is CASSFHNEQFF. The CDR3 DNA sequence: TGTGCCAGCAGCTTCCACAATGAGCAGTTCTTC.

This clonotype was detected only a few times. The J gene is TRBJ2-1, the V gene TRBV27; 10 nucleotides match TRBD2. Looked up from germline, CDR1 is MNHEY and CDR2 is SMNVEV (reference sequence). This CDR3 is built from 14 residues. The V and J ends lost 8 bases and 9 bases, in that order; junction bases with no gene match: 10. The CDR3 DNA follows: TGTGCCAGCTATTCCGTAGCGGGAGGCAGTGAGCAGTTCTTC. This translates into CASYSVAGGSEQFF.

Many counts were recorded for this clonotype. The V gene is TRBV9, the J gene TRBJ2-7; D gene ambiguous. The germline CDR1 and CDR2 sequences are SGDLS and YYNGEE. This CDR3 spans 13 amino acids. Trimming cost V 4 bases and J 2 bases, with 10 bases left between them. This CDR3 reads CASSPGVAYEQYF. The CDR3 DNA sequence: TGTGCCAGCAGCCCAGGAGTCGCCTACGAGCAGTACTTC.

This clonotype has only a few counts. This chain links TRBV12-3 or TRBV12-4 with TRBJ1-1; D is perhaps TRBD1 (6 bases). V gave up 3 bases and J gave up 0 bases, with 8 bases separating them. CDR3 length: 14 residues. CDR3 loop: CASSFGGMNTEAFF. CDR3 DNA sequence: TGTGCCAGCAGTTTCGGGGGCATGAACACTGAAGCTTTCTTT.

In its sample, this clonotype was seen many times. The chain combines TRBV19 with TRBJ1-6; weak D call: TRBD1 (5 bases). With 3 bases removed from V and 9 bases from J, the gap between germline ends came to 12 bases. CDR3 length: 14 residues. Germline values: CDR1 LNHDA, CDR2 SQIVND (reference sequence). CDR3 coding DNA: TGTGCCAGTAGTATGATGGGCGGGGGTTCACCCCTCCACTTT. This sequence encodes CASSMMGGGSPLHF.